The 21 T cell receptor beta chains listed next were all sequenced from one sample in a study of T-cell memory formation after mild COVID-19. TCRdb fed the 5' RACE reads into MiXCR, producing one record per CDR3 protein. The table lists 100,000 to 150,000 distinct CDR3 sequences, about a sixth of them singletons. Material for sequencing was PBMCs or a T cell subset sorted from them (not recorded which). Source of these receptors: a man younger than 35 who had mild COVID-19 (a few samples of this study predate the infection). Cell type and time point are not known.

The chain employs TRBV5-1 and TRBJ1-1; D uncertain. This CDR3 has 14 amino acids. CDR1 and CDR2 (germline): SGHRS, YFSETQ. V was clipped by 4 bases and J by 6 bases, with 16 bases between them. DNA for the CDR3: TGCGCCAGCAGCCCTGACTATGACGCGGCTGAAGCTTTCTTT. It is translated as CASSPDYDAAEAFF. Supplemented by reference TRBV5-1 and TRBJ1-1, the full variable domain reads KAGVTQTPRYLIKTRGQQVTLSCSPISGHRSVSWYQQTPGQGLQFLFEYFSETQRNKGNFPGRFSGRQFSNSRSEMNVSTLELGDSALYLCASSPDYDAAEAFFGQGTRLTVV.

This clonotype was seen only a few times. V usage is TRBV7-2 and J usage is TRBJ1-1; unclear D gene. V lost 6 bases and J lost 8, with 10 bases in between. The CDR3 sequence is 11 residues long. Germline V lookup: CDR1 SGHTA, CDR2 FQGNSA. In nucleotides, the CDR3 is TGTGCCAGCAGTTTCCTCGGGGAAGCTTTCTTT. Protein product: CASSFLGEAFF.

This clonotype has only a few counts. This chain links TRBV6-2 or TRBV6-3 with TRBJ1-1; tentative D call: TRBD1 (6 bases). There are 14 residues in the CDR3. Germline V gene sequence: CDR1 MNHEY, CDR2 SVGEGT. Trimming removed 8 bases at V and 3 bases at J, with 16 bases between. CDR3 loop: CASQTGFPDTEAFF. The CDR3 nucleotides are TGTGCCAGCCAAACAGGGTTTCCGGACACTGAAGCTTTCTTT.

This clonotype was observed a handful of times. The chain is built from TRBV7-9 and TRBJ1-6; maybe TRBD1 (5 bases). Germline V CDR1 and CDR2: SEHNR, FQNEAQ (reference sequence). Deletions cut 5 bases from V and 17 bases from J, with 13 bases between. CDR3 size: 11 residues. For the CDR3, the DNA is TGTGCCAGCAGCCTGGGACCCATAGTCCACTTT. This codes for CASSLGPIVHF.

The sample holds a few counts of this clonotype. This chain connects TRBV4-3 to TRBJ2-1; 8 bases are shared with TRBD1. V was pared by 3 bases and J by 8 bases, with 9 bases of the junction left unmatched. The CDR3 contains 15 residues. Germline V lookup: CDR1 LGHNA, CDR2 YSLEER. CDR3: CASSQTTGVTDEQFF. CDR3 nucleotide sequence: TGCGCCAGCAGCCAGACGACAGGGGTAACTGATGAGCAGTTCTTC.

The rearrangement uses TRBV7-9 and TRBJ2-3; D may be TRBD2 (6 bases). V was trimmed by 0 bases and J by 7 bases, leaving 8 bases between them. Germline loops: CDR1 SEHNR, CDR2 FQNEAQ (reference sequence). This CDR3 region has 13 residues. CDR3 in DNA: TGTGCCAGCAGCTTAGCGGAGGGAAATACGCAGTATTTT. Its protein product is CASSLAEGNTQYF.

The table lists this clonotype with many counts. This rearrangement joins TRBV29-1 to TRBJ2-4; D is uncertain. This CDR3 has 14 residues. The germline V and J ends were trimmed by 5 bases and 1 base, with 12 bases remaining between them. CDR1 is SQVTM, CDR2 ANQGSEA, per germline. The chain's CDR3 is CSVKWVLAKNIQYF. DNA of the CDR3: TGCAGCGTTAAGTGGGTGTTGGCCAAAAACATTCAGTACTTC.

This clonotype was found a few times. The chain uses TRBV5-1 and TRBJ2-5; weak D call: TRBD2 (5 bases). The CDR3 consists of 14 residues. Trimming removed 4 bases at V and 1 base at J, with 11 bases between. Germline V lookup: CDR1 SGHRS, CDR2 YFSETQ. In nucleotides, the CDR3 is TGCGCCAGCAGCCCACGGAGGCCCCAAGAGACCCAGTACTTC. This sequence encodes CASSPRRPQETQYF.

V is TRBV5-1 and J is TRBJ2-7, with TRBD1 matching over 10 bases. This CDR3 has 15 residues. Germline lookup yields CDR1 SGHRS and CDR2 YFSETQ. V dropped 0 bases and J dropped 7; count of bases not matched to a gene: 7. CDR3 bases: TGCGCCAGCAGCTTGGCCGGGACAGGGGACCTTGAGCAGTACTTC. Its protein is CASSLAGTGDLEQYF.

This clonotype was recorded at least ten times. The chain has TRBV20-1 and TRBJ2-2; 8 bases agree with TRBD2. This CDR3 is 15 amino acids long. Germline lookup yields CDR1 DFQATT and CDR2 SNEGSKA (reference sequence). The V and J ends lost 6 bases and 1 base, in that order; junction bases with no gene match: 7. The CDR3 here is CSAGGTRLNTGELFF. DNA for the CDR3: TGCAGTGCGGGGGGGACTAGACTGAACACCGGGGAGCTGTTTTTT.

This chain links TRBV2 with TRBJ1-1, with a tentative D call TRBD1 (6 bases). Trimming left V 6 bases short and J 5 bases short, with 13 bases between. The germline CDR1 and CDR2 sequences are SNHLY and FYNNEI. This CDR3 is built from 13 residues. CDR3 sequence reads: CASRPGDETEAFF. CDR3 nucleotide sequence: TGTGCCAGCAGGCCAGGGGACGAGACTGAAGCTTTCTTT.

V and J are TRBV6-2 or TRBV6-3 and TRBJ1-5; D is ambiguous. The CDR3 is 15 residues long. In germline, CDR1 is MNHEY, CDR2 SVGEGT. Trimming removed 0 bases at V and 6 bases at J, with 12 bases between. The CDR3 reads CASSYSRVRGQPQHF. For the CDR3, the DNA is TGTGCCAGCAGTTACTCGAGGGTACGCGGTCAGCCCCAGCATTTT.

This clonotype was seen at least ten times. The chain employs TRBV2 and TRBJ2-1, with 9 bases aligning to TRBD2. V lost 5 bases and J lost 4; bases outside the gene matches: 6. Germline V gene sequence: CDR1 SNHLY, CDR2 FYNNEI. The CDR3 contains 15 residues. The CDR3 protein is CASSPGTSRYNEQFF. The CDR3 DNA sequence: TGTGCCAGCAGTCCCGGGACTAGCCGTTACAATGAGCAGTTCTTC.

This clonotype was seen a handful of times. The chain combines TRBV3-1 with TRBJ2-7; D gene unclear. V was clipped by 1 base and J by 4 bases, with 17 bases between them. The germline gives CDR1 LGHDT, CDR2 YNNKEL (reference sequence). This CDR3 region has 16 residues. The CDR3 spells CASSQAGSRSKYEQYF. The CDR3 nucleotides are TGTGCCAGCAGCCAAGCGGGCAGTCGCTCTAAGTACGAGCAGTACTTC.

This clonotype was counted ten times or more. This chain's CDR3 is CASSPVRGGYNEQFF. For the CDR3, the DNA is TGTGCCAGCAGCCCCGTGAGGGGGGGCTACAATGAGCAGTTCTTC. The rearrangement joins TRBV7-3 to TRBJ2-1, with D perhaps TRBD2 (7 bases). Deletions cut 5 bases from V and 3 bases from J, with 14 bases between. This CDR3 has 15 amino acids. Germline V gives CDR1 SGHTA, CDR2 FQGTGA. Full variable domain (missing parts from reference TRBV7-3 and TRBJ2-1): GAGVSQTPSNKVTEKGKYVELRCDPISGHTALYWYRQSLGQGPEFLIYFQGTGAADDSGLPNDRFFAVRPEGSVSTLKIQRTERGDSAVYLCASSPVRGGYNEQFFGPGTRLTVL.

This clonotype was seen ten or more times. The chain recombines TRBV5-1 with TRBJ2-1, with TRBD2 matching over 7 bases. Germline values: CDR1 SGHRS, CDR2 YFSETQ. CDR3 length: 12 amino acids. After removal of 0 bases from V and 10 bases from J, the junction contained 1 base not matched to a gene. In DNA, the CDR3 is TGCGCCAGCAGCTTGGTTAGCGGGGAGCAGTTCTTC. This encodes CASSLVSGEQFF.

Ten or more counts support this clonotype. CDR3 bases: TGTGCCAGCAGCGCGGGACAGGGGAACACTGAAGCTTTCTTT. Encoded protein: CASSAGQGNTEAFF. The chain has TRBV7-9 and TRBJ1-1; 9 positions agree with TRBD1. V was pared by 5 bases and J by 1 base, with 2 bases of the junction left unmatched. The length of the CDR3 is 14 residues. Germline CDR1 SEHNR, CDR2 FQNEAQ (reference sequence).

Ten or more counts support this clonotype. The chain combines TRBV10-3 with TRBJ2-7, with D hard to call. CDR3 size: 14 residues. Germline V gene data show CDR1 as ENHRY and CDR2 as SYGVKD. V lost 4 bases and J 1 base, leaving 11 bases between the germline ends. CDR3: CAISALTGSYEQYF. CDR3 bases: TGTGCCATCAGTGCCCTAACCGGTTCCTACGAGCAGTACTTC.

This clonotype has more than one count but fewer than ten. V and J are TRBV6-1 and TRBJ2-3; 7 nucleotides line up with TRBD2. The J segment lost 5 bases and the V segment lost 6 bases, leaving 8 bases of the junction unmatched. The CDR3 contains 14 residues. Germline loops: CDR1 MNHNS, CDR2 SASEGT. This CDR3 reads CASRRSGVVDTQYF. The CDR3 DNA is TGTGCCAGCAGGAGGAGCGGGGTGGTAGATACGCAGTATTTT.

This clonotype was seen more than once but under ten times. The rearrangement links TRBV12-3 or TRBV12-4 to TRBJ1-4; D is uncertain. The CDR3 loop spans 14 amino acids. V lost 6 bases, J lost 3 bases, and 11 bases lay in between. The CDR3 DNA reads TGTGCCAGCAGCCAAGTTCTCGCTAATGAAAAACTGTTTTTT. It yields the protein CASSQVLANEKLFF.

This clonotype was observed a handful of times. The chain has TRBV7-2 and TRBJ1-5, with 8 bases matching TRBD1. The CDR3 is 15 amino acids. The germline gives CDR1 SGHTA, CDR2 FQGNSA. V dropped 1 base and J dropped 5; count of bases not matched to a gene: 4. The CDR3 here is CASSLGDRWDQPQHF. As DNA, the CDR3 is TGTGCCAGCAGCTTAGGGGACAGGTGGGATCAGCCCCAGCATTTT.